Below are 11 T cell receptor beta chains sequenced from a single sample in a study of graft-versus-host responses after intestinal transplantation. The table came from immunoSEQ multiplex PCR; TCRdb's copy has only in-frame clones and leaves some out. The table lists about 47,000 clones, roughly 94% of them singletons. This specimen consisted of PBMCs, obtained approximately 340 days after intestinal transplant. The receptors come from a human patient who received an intestinal transplant, so some T cells may come from the graft donor.

The chain couples TRBV12-2 to TRBJ2-4; the D call of TRBD1 is as the table states it, not checked on the DNA. TRBV12-2 is recorded as a pseudogene. The CDR3 runs 18 residues. The CDR3 here is CASRFPNPGQGSLNIQYF. CDR3 nucleotides: TGTGCAAGTCGCTTTCCCAATCCGGGACAGGGGTCTTTGAACATTCAGTACTTC.

The rearrangement uses TRBV29-1 and TRBJ1-5; D not certain. The CDR3 length is 11 residues. Germline CDR1 is SQVTM and CDR2 is ANQGSEA. Trimming removed 0 bases from V and 11 bases from J, with 8 bases in between. CDR3 sequence reads: CSVEDQMAQHF. CDR3 bases: TGCAGCGTTGAAGACCAAATGGCCCAGCATTTT.

This clone was found once. This chain joins TRBV5-1 and TRBJ2-3; possible D gene TRBD2, 6 bases. This CDR3 is 15 amino acids long. The V gene lost 5 bases and the J gene lost 2 bases, with 15 bases spanning the gap. Germline CDR1 and CDR2: SGHRS and YFSETQ. CDR3 residues: CASRRDLPNTDTQYF. CDR3 nucleotide sequence: TGCGCCAGCAGACGGGACTTACCCAACACAGATACGCAGTATTTT. Filled out from reference TRBV5-1 and TRBJ2-3, the complete variable domain reads KAGVTQTPRYLIKTRGQQVTLSCSPISGHRSVSWYQQTPGQGLQFLFEYFSETQRNKGNFPGRFSGRQFSNSRSEMNVSTLELGDSALYLCASRRDLPNTDTQYFGPGTRLTVL.

The rearrangement joins TRBV10-3 to TRBJ2-7; 9 bases are a match to TRBD1. Per germline, CDR1 ENHRY and CDR2 SYGVKD. Unmatched junction bases numbered 5, after V lost 6 bases and J lost 5 bases. The CDR3 extends over 13 amino acids. The CDR3 spells CAISQTGGHEQYF. CDR3 nucleotides: TGTGCCATCAGCCAAACAGGGGGCCACGAGCAGTACTTC.

V usage is TRBV18 and J usage is TRBJ2-1, with 9 bases that match TRBD2. This CDR3 is 15 amino acids long. V lost 0 bases to trimming and J lost 5 bases; unmatched junction nucleotides: 2. Germline lookup yields CDR1 KGHSH and CDR2 LQKENI. CDR3 sequence: CASSPPGLANNEQFF. Written as DNA, the CDR3 is TGTGCCAGCTCACCACCGGGACTAGCAAACAATGAGCAGTTCTTC.

There are a few counts of this clone. The chain has TRBV30 and TRBJ1-5; D perhaps matches TRBD1 (5 bases). Germline V CDR1 and CDR2: GTSNPN, SVGIG (reference sequence). The V and J ends lost 3 bases and 6 bases respectively, with 18 bases between them. CDR3 size: 15 residues. The CDR3 region has the DNA TGTGCCTGGAGCCAGTGGGGGGGGGTGGCTCAGCCCCAGCATTTT. This translates into CAWSQWGGVAQPQHF.

This clone was found once. The V gene is TRBV5-5, the J gene TRBJ1-5, with D unresolved. The length of the CDR3 is 13 residues. The V end was cut by 7 bases, the J end by 0 bases, with 8 bases between. CDR1 is SGHKS, CDR2 YYEKEE, per germline (reference sequence). CDR3 residues: CASQAYSNQPQHF. The CDR3, as DNA: TGTGCCAGCCAAGCGTATAGCAATCAGCCCCAGCATTTT.

CDR3 residues: CAISEGEGTENYGYTF. CDR3 in DNA: TGTGCCATCAGTGAAGGTGAAGGGACGGAAAACTATGGCTACACCTTC. The genes are TRBV10-3 and TRBJ1-2; a weak D match, TRBD1 (5 bases). V was clipped by 3 bases and J by 2 bases, with 16 bases between them. This CDR3 region has 16 residues. The germline V gene has CDR1 ENHRY and CDR2 SYGVKD.

This chain uses TRBV27 with TRBJ2-1, with 10 bases that match TRBD2. The V gene end was trimmed by 4 bases and the J gene end by 7 bases; junction bases not matched to a gene: 13. Germline values: CDR1 MNHEY, CDR2 SMNVEV (reference sequence). The CDR3 is 17 residues long. Here the CDR3 DNA reads TGTGCCAGCAGTTCAGCCGGGACTAGCGCCACAAGGAATGAGCAGTTCTTC. Amino acids: CASSSAGTSATRNEQFF.

V is TRBV4-1 and J is TRBJ2-3; D is ambiguous. V was shortened by 4 bases and J by 0 bases, with 5 bases between the two germline ends. Germline CDR1 MGHRA, CDR2 YSYEKL. The CDR3 length is 13 residues. CDR3 region: CASSPSSTDTQYF. The CDR3 coding sequence is TGCGCCAGCAGCCCCTCTAGCACAGATACGCAGTATTTT.

The chain recombines TRBV4-2 with TRBJ2-3, with D uncertain. Trimming stripped 2 bases from V and 4 bases from J, with 16 bases between. The CDR3 is 16 residues long. In germline, CDR1 is LGHNA, CDR2 YNFKEQ. CDR3 coding DNA: TGTGCCAGCAGCCAATCTCAGACGGGCTCCGCAGATACGCAGTATTTT. Translating it yields CASSQSQTGSADTQYF.